The 3 T cell receptor beta chains in this list originate from one sample, sequenced in a study of cytomegalovirus exposure and HLA in healthy donors (dated by TCRdb to between 2016 and 2019). The library was obtained by the immunoSEQ multiplex PCR assay. For the multiplex PCR, a mixture combining 60 forward primers for TCR Vbeta segments and 13 reverse primers for TCR Jbeta segments was used. TCRdb stores this immuneACCESS table with in-frame sequences only. Part of the clones is absent; in the studies checked, under half of the shortfall reflects unresolved V genes, and no reason is known for the rest. The sample records about 150,000 clones, roughly 80% of which are singletons. Roughly 13% of the sample is in the top ten clones. Source material: PBMCs. All receptors derive from a young man in good health and CMV-seropositive.

In the case of this clone: The missing conserved phenylalanine or tryptophan at the end of this CDR3 makes a read error likely. The V gene is TRBV10-1, the J gene TRBJ2-7, with D perhaps matching TRBD1 (6 bases). The CDR3 covers 13 residues. The V end was cut by 2 bases, the J end by 10 bases, with 15 bases between. CDR1 and CDR2 (germline): WNHNN, SYGVQD (reference sequence). The CDR3 protein is CASSELLPGDQYL. The CDR3 bases are TGCGCCAGCAGTGAGCTTTTACCAGGGGACCAGTACCTC.

This clone was detected once. This sequence joins TRBV10-3 and TRBJ2-5, with 8 bases that match TRBD2. J was trimmed by 2 bases and V by 0 bases; bases with no gene match: 5. This CDR3 comprises 16 residues. Germline values: CDR1 ENHRY, CDR2 SYGVKD. CDR3 in amino acids: CAISESYGREQETQYF. The CDR3 DNA is TGTGCCATCAGTGAGTCATACGGGAGGGAGCAAGAGACCCAGTACTTC.

The rearrangement links TRBV7-3 to TRBJ2-2, with a possible D match to TRBD2 (5 bases). V gave up 4 bases and J gave up 3 bases, with 15 bases separating them. This CDR3 contains 16 residues. Germline-derived CDR1 and CDR2 are SGHTA and FQGTGA. The DNA for the CDR3 is TGTGCCAGCAGCTCGCGCCAGAGGGAGTACACCGGGGAGCTGTTTTTT. Its protein product is CASSSRQREYTGELFF.